These 27 T cell receptor beta chains share one sample of origin, sequenced in a study of patients and donors after allogeneic stem cell transplantation. TCRdb itself ran the RT-PCR reads through MiXCR, one entry per CDR3 protein. Of under 200,000 distinct CDR3 sequences listed, about 29% were seen once; the top ten hold around 3%. Material for sequencing was blood, either unsorted or a sorted T cell fraction (not recorded which). All receptors derive from a human donor who was either an allogeneic HSCT recipient or a stem cell or donor lymphocyte infusion donor (not recorded which). It is not recorded whose cells these are; they may come from a transplant donor.

This clonotype was observed at least ten times. The chain joins TRBV3-1 to TRBJ1-3; D is undetermined. The CDR3 spans 12 residues. Germline values: CDR1 LGHDT, CDR2 YNNKEL (reference sequence). The V and J ends lost 3 bases and 4 bases respectively, with 4 bases between them. Here the CDR3 reads CASSQAGNTIYF. CDR3 DNA sequence: TGTGCCAGCAGCCAGGCAGGAAACACCATATATTTT. The full variable domain, with the rest looked up from reference TRBV3-1 and TRBJ1-3, is DTAVSQTPKYLVTQMGNDKSIKCEQNLGHDTMYWYKQDSKKFLKIMFSYNNKELIINETVPNRFSPKSPDKAHLNLHINSLELGDSAVYFCASSQAGNTIYFGEGSWLTVV.

This clonotype showed up many times. V and J are TRBV4-1 and TRBJ1-5; perhaps TRBD1 as D (5 bases). The V gene's germline CDR1 is MGHRA and CDR2 YSYEKL. This CDR3 contains 15 residues. With 1 base removed from V and 3 bases from J, the gap between germline ends came to 10 bases. The CDR3: CASSQGTGYNQPQHF. The CDR3, as DNA: TGCGCCAGCAGCCAAGGAACAGGTTACAATCAGCCCCAGCATTTT.

This clonotype was counted between two and nine times. The rearrangement uses TRBV29-1 and TRBJ2-7, with 7 bases fitting TRBD2. The germline gives CDR1 SQVTM, CDR2 ANQGSEA. This CDR3 contains 15 residues. V lost 1 base, J lost 2 bases, and 8 bases stayed unmatched. The CDR3 DNA sequence: TGCAGCGTTGAAGGTCGGGGGGAGAGGGCCTACGAGCAGTACTTC. This translates into CSVEGRGERAYEQYF.

This clonotype was seen ten or more times. J is TRBJ1-2 and V is TRBV20-1; D uncertain. V dropped 6 bases and J dropped 8 bases, with 13 bases sitting between them. Germline V gene lookup returns CDR1 DFQATT and CDR2 SNEGSKA (reference sequence). The CDR3 sequence is 11 residues long. As DNA, the CDR3 is TGCAGTGCAGTCGGAGCCAGGGGCTACACCTTC. Translated: CSAVGARGYTF.

This clonotype was counted once. The chain joins TRBV30 to TRBJ2-7; the D is unclear. Trimming took off 0 bases at V and 9 bases at J, with 9 bases between the two ends. Per the germline V gene, CDR1 is GTSNPN and CDR2 is SVGIG (reference sequence). The CDR3 spans 11 residues. The CDR3 sequence is CAWSVGNGQYF. The CDR3 DNA is TGTGCCTGGAGTGTAGGGAATGGGCAGTACTTC.

This chain uses TRBV5-1 with TRBJ2-7; 7 bases are shared with TRBD2. The CDR3 covers 15 residues. CDR1 and CDR2 (germline): SGHRS, YFSETQ. V was clipped by 1 base and J by 5 bases; unmatched bases: 9. DNA for the CDR3: TGCGCCAGCAGCTTGAGTAGCGGGTACGGCCACGAGCAGTACTTC. Its translation: CASSLSSGYGHEQYF.

This clonotype came up a few times. One end of the junction fails to match germline, which may point to a read error. The V and J genes are TRBV12-3 or TRBV12-4 and TRBJ1-1; 12 bases are shared with TRBD1. The length of the CDR3 is 18 residues. CDR3 nucleotide sequence: TGTGCCAGCACTTTAACCTACGGGACAGGGGGCGGGAGCACTGAAGCTTTCTTT. This codes for CASTLTYGTGGGSTEAFF.

This clonotype came up many times. The chain couples TRBV12-3 or TRBV12-4 to TRBJ1-5; D might be TRBD1 (6 bases). This CDR3 spans 16 amino acids. V was trimmed by 4 bases and J by 1 base, leaving 14 bases between them. The DNA of the CDR3 is TGTGCCAGCAGTTCCCCTCAGGGGATAAGCAATCAGCCCCAGCATTTT. It is translated as CASSSPQGISNQPQHF.

This clonotype showed up just a few times. The chain is built from TRBV7-9 and TRBJ2-7; D is unclear. The CDR3 consists of 11 residues. Germline CDR1 reads SEHNR; CDR2 reads FQNEAQ (reference sequence). Trimming shortened V by 1 base and J by 8 bases, and 6 bases separated the two germline ends. The CDR3 spells CASSLEVKQYF. As DNA, the CDR3 is TGTGCCAGCAGCTTAGAAGTGAAGCAGTACTTC. The full variable domain, its missing parts supplied by reference TRBV7-9 and TRBJ2-7, is DTGVSQNPRHKITKRGQNVTFRCDPISEHNRLYWYRQTLGQGPEFLTYFQNEAQLEKSRLLSDRFSAERPKGSFSTLEIQRTEQGDSAMYLCASSLEVKQYFGPGTRLTVT.

The CDR3 spells CASSFRTGGFTGELFF. The CDR3 DNA is TGTGCCAGCAGTTTCCGGACAGGGGGCTTCACCGGGGAGCTGTTTTTT. V is TRBV12-3 or TRBV12-4 and J is TRBJ2-2; 11 positions match TRBD1. Germline trimming cut 3 bases from V and 4 bases from J; bases unmatched to any gene: 4. This CDR3 has 16 amino acids.

V and J are TRBV10-3 and TRBJ2-3, with D tentatively TRBD1 (6 bases). In germline, CDR1 is ENHRY, CDR2 SYGVKD. V dropped 10 bases and J dropped 2 bases, with 22 bases sitting between them. This CDR3 comprises 16 residues. The DNA for the CDR3 is TGTGCCACCGAAAACATGCCAGGGGACGTCACAGATACGCAGTATTTT. Its translation: CATENMPGDVTDTQYF.

This clonotype was detected a few times. The V and J genes are TRBV6-2 or TRBV6-3 and TRBJ2-7; possible D gene TRBD2, 5 bases. This CDR3 comprises 14 residues. Trimming shortened V by 8 bases and J by 3 bases, and 17 bases separated the two germline ends. Germline V gives CDR1 MNHEY, CDR2 SVGEGT. In DNA form, the CDR3 reads TGTGCCAGCCTCGACGCGGGCAAATACTACGAGCAGTACTTC. Translation: CASLDAGKYYEQYF.

This clonotype was seen more than once but under ten times. The V gene is TRBV28, the J gene TRBJ1-2; TRBD1 agrees at 8 bases. The V segment lost 6 bases and the J segment 4 bases; nucleotides outside the gene matches: 7. The CDR3 covers 14 residues. Germline CDR1 and CDR2: MDHEN and SYDVKM. In DNA form, the CDR3 reads TGTGCCAGCAGCCTAGGACAGGGAGCCTATGGCTACACCTTC. Encoded protein: CASSLGQGAYGYTF.

This clonotype was picked up a small number of times. V gene TRBV12-3 or TRBV12-4 combines with J gene TRBJ1-5; TRBD1 might be the D (6 bases). Trimming removed 5 bases from V and 2 bases from J, with 19 bases in between. The length of the CDR3 is 17 residues. The CDR3: CASSIGPGEGGNQPQHF. The DNA of the CDR3 is TGTGCCAGCAGTATTGGACCAGGGGAGGGGGGCAATCAGCCCCAGCATTTT.

The V and J genes are TRBV6-5 and TRBJ2-7; D not resolved. Germline V gene sequence: CDR1 MNHEY, CDR2 SVGAGI. This CDR3 has 15 amino acids. V was trimmed by 0 bases and J by 4 bases, leaving 13 bases between them. As DNA, the CDR3 is TGTGCCAGCAGTTACTCGAGGTCGGCAGGATACGAGCAGTACTTC. Its protein is CASSYSRSAGYEQYF.

There are many counts of this clonotype. The V and J genes are TRBV29-1 and TRBJ1-4, with 7 nucleotides matching TRBD1. Germline loops: CDR1 SQVTM, CDR2 ANQGSEA. This CDR3 contains 15 residues. J gave up 4 bases and V 1 base, and 6 bases lay outside the gene matches. CDR3 sequence reads: CSVEVPTGHNEKLFF. In DNA, the CDR3 is TGCAGCGTTGAAGTTCCGACAGGGCATAATGAAAAACTGTTTTTT. The whole variable domain, remainder taken from reference TRBV29-1 and TRBJ1-4, is SAVISQKPSRDICQRGTSLTIQCQVDSQVTMMFWYRQQPGQSLTLIATANQGSEATYESGFVIDKFPISRPNLTFSTLTVSNMSPEDSSIYLCSVEVPTGHNEKLFFGSGTQLSVL.

This clonotype has only a few counts. The rearrangement joins TRBV28 to TRBJ1-2; a possible D gene is TRBD1 (6 bases). Germline V gene lookup returns CDR1 MDHEN and CDR2 SYDVKM. V was clipped by 6 bases and J by 4 bases, with 24 bases between them. This CDR3 has 17 amino acids. This CDR3 reads CASSRSARDIDLYGYTF. The CDR3 DNA is TGTGCCAGCAGCAGGTCGGCCCGGGACATAGATCTCTATGGCTACACCTTC.

This clonotype was seen a handful of times. The rearrangement joins TRBV12-3 or TRBV12-4 to TRBJ1-6; D is unresolved. Trimming took off 3 bases at V and 4 bases at J, with 7 bases between the two ends. CDR3 length: 14 amino acids. CDR3 amino acids: CASSFQPYNSPLHF. The CDR3 nucleotides read TGTGCCAGCAGTTTTCAGCCATATAATTCACCCCTCCACTTT.

The table lists this clonotype with a few counts. V is TRBV21-1 and J is TRBJ1-1; TRBD1 is the table's D call and was not checked against the DNA. TRBV21-1 is reported as a pseudogene. The CDR3 is 12 residues long. CDR3 sequence (DNA): TGTGCCAGGGACAGGGGGAACACTGAAGCTTTCTTT. This codes for CARDRGNTEAFF.

The rearrangement uses TRBV7-9 and TRBJ2-5; D could derive from TRBD1 or TRBD2 (6 bases each). V was clipped by 7 bases and J by 4 bases, with 13 bases between them. The CDR3 sequence is 13 residues long. Germline V gene lookup returns CDR1 SEHNR and CDR2 FQNEAQ (reference sequence). CDR3 protein: CASTDRRGETQYF. The CDR3 nucleotides read TGTGCCAGCACCGACAGGCGGGGAGAGACCCAGTACTTC.

This clonotype was seen ten or more times. This chain links TRBV15 with TRBJ1-4, with a weak D call TRBD1 (5 bases). Trimming took off 2 bases at V and 5 bases at J, with 9 bases between the two ends. The germline V gene encodes CDR1 LNHNV and CDR2 YYDKDF (reference sequence). The CDR3 consists of 14 residues. CDR3 in amino acids: CATSRRGSNEKLFF. The CDR3 DNA follows: TGTGCCACCAGCAGACGGGGCTCGAATGAAAAACTGTTTTTT.

This clonotype was found many times. The J gene is TRBJ1-1, the V gene TRBV20-1; D might be TRBD1 (5 bases). This CDR3 contains 14 residues. Trimming removed 6 bases from V and 3 bases from J, with 17 bases in between. Germline CDR1 is DFQATT and CDR2 is SNEGSKA (reference sequence). This chain's CDR3 is CSAQRGSGDTEAFF. The CDR3 bases are TGCAGTGCCCAACGGGGGTCCGGGGACACTGAAGCTTTCTTT.

This clonotype occurred a few times. The rearrangement links TRBV6-6 to TRBJ1-2; 8 bases agree with TRBD1. V gave up 6 bases and J gave up 4 bases; unmatched junction bases: 7. The CDR3 extends over 14 amino acids. Germline V lookup: CDR1 MNHNY, CDR2 SVGAGI (reference sequence). CDR3 nucleotides: TGTGCCAGCAGCCGGGGACAGGTCGTCTATGGCTACACCTTC. Encoded protein: CASSRGQVVYGYTF.

Only a few counts were recorded for this clonotype. The chain's CDR3 is CSARESWGGTGANVLTF. The CDR3 DNA is TGCAGTGCTAGAGAATCGTGGGGGGGAACTGGGGCCAACGTCCTGACTTTC. The chain employs TRBV20-1 and TRBJ2-6; 7 positions match TRBD2. The V gene's germline CDR1 is DFQATT and CDR2 SNEGSKA (reference sequence). J was trimmed by 2 bases and V by 0 bases; bases with no gene match: 7. The CDR3 is 17 residues long.

This clonotype came up a few times. The V gene is TRBV24-1, the J gene TRBJ2-7; 10 bases align to TRBD2. Trimming took 2 bases from V and 7 from J; bases not matched to a gene: 13. The CDR3 runs 17 residues. From germline, CDR1 is KGHDR and CDR2 SFDVKD. The CDR3 spells CATSDSQSSGSRWEQYF. The CDR3 DNA reads TGTGCCACCAGTGATTCACAGTCTAGCGGGAGTCGTTGGGAGCAGTACTTC.

The V gene is TRBV18, the J gene TRBJ1-1; D not certain. CDR3 length: 14 amino acids. In germline, CDR1 is KGHSH, CDR2 LQKENI. V lost 3 bases to trimming and J lost 4 bases, with 12 bases between them. The CDR3 protein is CASSPVSEGTEAFF. The CDR3 DNA reads TGTGCCAGCTCACCCGTCTCTGAGGGCACTGAAGCTTTCTTT.

The V gene is TRBV15, the J gene TRBJ2-1; D is ambiguous. Germline V gives CDR1 LNHNV, CDR2 YYDKDF (reference sequence). The CDR3 has 14 amino acids. V gave up 6 bases and J gave up 3 bases, with 12 bases separating them. The CDR3 DNA is TGTGCCACCAGTCTTCACCTGGGCTACAATGAGCAGTTCTTC. Translated, it gives CATSLHLGYNEQFF.